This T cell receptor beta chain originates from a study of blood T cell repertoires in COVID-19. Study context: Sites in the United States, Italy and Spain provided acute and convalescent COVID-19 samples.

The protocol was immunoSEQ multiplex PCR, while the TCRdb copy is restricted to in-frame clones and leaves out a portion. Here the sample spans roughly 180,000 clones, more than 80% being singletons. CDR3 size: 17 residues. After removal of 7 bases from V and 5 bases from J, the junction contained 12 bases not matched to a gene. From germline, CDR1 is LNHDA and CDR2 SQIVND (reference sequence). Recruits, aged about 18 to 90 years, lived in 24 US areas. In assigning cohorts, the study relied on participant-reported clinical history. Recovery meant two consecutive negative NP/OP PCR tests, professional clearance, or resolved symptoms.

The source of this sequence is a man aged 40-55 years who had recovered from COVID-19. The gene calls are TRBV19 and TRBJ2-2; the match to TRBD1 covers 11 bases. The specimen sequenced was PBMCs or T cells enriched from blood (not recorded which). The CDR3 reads CASNPPFGTGGTGELFF. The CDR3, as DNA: TGTGCCAGTAATCCACCTTTTGGGACAGGGGGGACCGGGGAGCTGTTTTTT.